The clone carrying this TCR beta chain was observed a few times. The antigen remains undetermined. This specimen comes from a study of T cell responses to AZD1222 COVID-19 vaccine. Study results and caveats: Nearly half of spike-specific TCRs reportedly go after variant regions that carry no mutations. There were vaccine-associated CD4 TCRs across spike, dominant at 160-218 and 743-854. Possibly, clonal diversity was underestimated; donors were largely white British and included more females.

Pooling was applied to second doses at about 4 or about 12 weeks. V was clipped by 6 bases and J by 9 bases, with 15 bases between them. CDR3 length: 13 residues. Using immunoSEQ multiplex PCR, the repertoire was profiled, and TCRdb retains in-frame clones only, with some absent. The data show more than 120,000 clones, around 90% seen once. The specimen was peripheral blood, collected 28 days after the second AZD1222 dose. The sequence was obtained from an adult who received the AZD1222 COVID-19 vaccine. The chain is built from TRBV12-3 or TRBV12-4 and TRBJ2-1, with D tentatively TRBD1 (5 bases). The CDR3 bases are TGTGCCAGCAGCCTCCATAGTGGGGCTGAGCAGTTCTTC. This encodes CASSLHSGAEQFF.